The present T cell receptor (beta chain) was sequenced within a study of T cells in Graves' hyperthyroidism and ophthalmopathy. Overall study results and limits: Blood also carried most thyroid clonotypes expanded above 0.001.

The CDR3 regions of TCR beta were amplified from RNA transcripts. The HTBI set primed first-round TCR CDR3 RT-PCR. TCRdb processed the multiplex PCR reads anew with MiXCR; each CDR3 protein has one entry. The sample shows 550,000 to 700,000 distinct CDR3 sequences, 46% of them seen only once. The CDR3 is 14 amino acids. The V gene's germline CDR1 is SGDLS and CDR2 YYNGEE. V lost 0 bases and J 6 bases, leaving 12 bases between the germline ends. With regard to this clonotype: The antigen is not known.

The source is an adult woman with Graves' disease, either hyperthyroidism or ophthalmopathy (not recorded which). The chain combines TRBV9 with TRBJ1-1; perhaps TRBD1 as D (6 bases). The sequenced sample was peripheral blood or thyroid tissue (not recorded which). The CDR3 DNA reads as TGTGCCAGCAGCGTAGCGGGGGCGCCGGCTGAAGCTTTCTTT. Its translation: CASSVAGAPAEAFF.